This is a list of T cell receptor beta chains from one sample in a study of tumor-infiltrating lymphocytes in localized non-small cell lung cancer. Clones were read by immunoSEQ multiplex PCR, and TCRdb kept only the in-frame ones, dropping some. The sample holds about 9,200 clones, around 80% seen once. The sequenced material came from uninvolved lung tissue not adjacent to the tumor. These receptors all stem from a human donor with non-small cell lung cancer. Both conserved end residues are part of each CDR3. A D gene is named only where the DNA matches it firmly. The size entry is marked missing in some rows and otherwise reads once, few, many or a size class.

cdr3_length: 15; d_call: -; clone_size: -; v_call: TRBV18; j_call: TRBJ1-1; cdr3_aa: CASSPRPRQNTEAFF; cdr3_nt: TGTGCCAGCTCACCACGTCCCAGGCAAAACACTGAAGCTTTCTTT
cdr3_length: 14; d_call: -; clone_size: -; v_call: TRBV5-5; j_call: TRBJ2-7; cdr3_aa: CASKRQVGPYEQYF; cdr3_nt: TGTGCCAGTAAACGCCAAGTTGGTCCCTACGAGCAGTACTTC
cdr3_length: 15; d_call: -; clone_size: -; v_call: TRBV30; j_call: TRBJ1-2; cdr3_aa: CAWSAPPLQARGYTF; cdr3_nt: TGTGCCTGGAGTGCTCCTCCCTTGCAGGCTAGAGGCTACACCTTC
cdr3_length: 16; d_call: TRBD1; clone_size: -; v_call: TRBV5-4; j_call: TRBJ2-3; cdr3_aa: CASSSKQTGVGDTQYF; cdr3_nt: TGTGCCAGCAGCTCCAAGCAGACAGGGGTGGGGGATACGCAGTATTTT
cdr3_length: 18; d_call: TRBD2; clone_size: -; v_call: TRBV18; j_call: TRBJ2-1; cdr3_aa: CASSLGLAGGYRGGEQFF; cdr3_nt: TGTGCCAGCTCTCTCGGACTAGCGGGGGGTTATCGTGGCGGTGAGCAGTTCTTC
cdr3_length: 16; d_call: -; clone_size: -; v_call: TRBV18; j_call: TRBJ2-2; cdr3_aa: CASSGLSGRNTGELFF; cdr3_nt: TGTGCCAGCTCGGGTCTTTCCGGGAGGAACACCGGGGAGCTGTTTTTT
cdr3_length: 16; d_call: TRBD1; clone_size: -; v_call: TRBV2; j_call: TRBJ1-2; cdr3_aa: CASSALGQVTGYGYTF; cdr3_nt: TGTGCCAGCAGTGCGTTGGGACAGGTAACCGGCTATGGCTACACCTTC
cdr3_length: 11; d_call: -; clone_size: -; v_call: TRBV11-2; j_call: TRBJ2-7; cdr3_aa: CASSLGPEQYF; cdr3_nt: TGTGCCAGCAGCTTAGGACCCGAGCAGTACTTC
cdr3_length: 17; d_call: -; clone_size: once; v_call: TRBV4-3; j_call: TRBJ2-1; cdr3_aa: CASSQDAVRVAYNEQFF; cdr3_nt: TGCGCCAGCAGCCAAGATGCAGTCCGCGTCGCCTACAATGAGCAGTTCTTC
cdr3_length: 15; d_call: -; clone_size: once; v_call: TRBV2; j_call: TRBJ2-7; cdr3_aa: CASSEARGRFHEQYF; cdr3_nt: TGTGCCAGCAGTGAAGCACGCGGCAGGTTCCACGAGCAGTACTTC
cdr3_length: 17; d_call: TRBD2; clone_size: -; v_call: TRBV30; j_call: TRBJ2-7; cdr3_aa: CAWSVEPGTSGTYEQYF; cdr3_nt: TGTGCCTGGAGTGTAGAACCGGGGACTAGCGGAACCTACGAGCAGTACTTC
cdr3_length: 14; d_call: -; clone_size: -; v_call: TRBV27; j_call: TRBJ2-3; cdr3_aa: CASSLGQSTDTQYF; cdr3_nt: TGTGCCAGCAGTTTAGGACAGAGCACAGATACGCAGTATTTT
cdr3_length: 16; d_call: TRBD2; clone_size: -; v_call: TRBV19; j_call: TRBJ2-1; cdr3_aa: CASSNPGLAGAHEQFF; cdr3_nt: TGTGCCAGTAGTAACCCTGGACTAGCGGGAGCCCATGAGCAGTTCTTC
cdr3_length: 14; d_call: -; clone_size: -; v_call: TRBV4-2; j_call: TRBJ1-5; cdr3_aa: CASSRPGGDQPQHF; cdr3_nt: TGTGCCAGCAGCCGCCCTGGGGGGGATCAGCCCCAGCATTTT
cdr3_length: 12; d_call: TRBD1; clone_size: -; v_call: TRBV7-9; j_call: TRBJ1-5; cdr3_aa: CASSLDRGPQHF; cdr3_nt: TGTGCCAGCAGCCTTGACAGGGGGCCCCAGCATTTT
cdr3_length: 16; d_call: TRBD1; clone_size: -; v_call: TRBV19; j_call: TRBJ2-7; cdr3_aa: CASSTPAGQGTGEQYF; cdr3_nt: TGTGCCAGTAGTACCCCAGCGGGACAGGGGACCGGCGAGCAGTACTTC
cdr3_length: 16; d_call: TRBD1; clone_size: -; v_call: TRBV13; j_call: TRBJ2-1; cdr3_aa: CASKEGGSVRSYEQFF; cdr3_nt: TGTGCCAGCAAGGAAGGGGGCTCCGTTCGATCGTATGAGCAGTTCTTC
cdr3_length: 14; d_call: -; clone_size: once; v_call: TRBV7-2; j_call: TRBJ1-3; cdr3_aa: CASKGIPGGNTIYF; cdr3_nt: TGTGCCAGCAAAGGAATTCCAGGGGGAAACACCATATATTTT
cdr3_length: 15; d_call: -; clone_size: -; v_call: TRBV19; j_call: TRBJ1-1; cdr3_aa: CASRKSGTMNTEAFF; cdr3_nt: TGTGCCAGTAGGAAATCGGGAACCATGAACACTGAAGCTTTCTTT
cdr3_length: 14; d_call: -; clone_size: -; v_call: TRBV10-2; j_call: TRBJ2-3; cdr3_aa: CASRLSGWEDTQYF; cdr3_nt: TGCGCCAGCAGGCTAAGTGGGTGGGAAGATACGCAGTATTTT
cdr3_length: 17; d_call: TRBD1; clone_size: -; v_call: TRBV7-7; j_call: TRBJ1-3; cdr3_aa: CASSLGTGGGSGNTIYF; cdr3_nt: TGTGCCAGCAGCTTAGGGACAGGGGGCGGCTCTGGAAACACCATATATTTT
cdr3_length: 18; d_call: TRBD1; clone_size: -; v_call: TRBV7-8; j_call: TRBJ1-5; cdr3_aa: CASSLGPVGQAARQPQHF; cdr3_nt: TGTGCCAGCAGCTTAGGCCCTGTGGGACAGGCAGCGCGTCAGCCCCAGCATTTT
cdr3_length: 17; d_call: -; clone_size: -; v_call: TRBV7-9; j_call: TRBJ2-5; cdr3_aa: CASSFFGRGRGQETQYF; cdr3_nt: TGTGCCAGCAGCTTCTTTGGGCGGGGCAGGGGGCAAGAGACCCAGTACTTC
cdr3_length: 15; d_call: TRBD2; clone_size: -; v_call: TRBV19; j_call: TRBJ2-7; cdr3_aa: CASSPVLAGAHEQYF; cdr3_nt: TGTGCCAGTAGTCCCGTACTAGCGGGAGCTCATGAGCAGTACTTC
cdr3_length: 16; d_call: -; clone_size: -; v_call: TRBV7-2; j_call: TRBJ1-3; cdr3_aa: CASSLASGVSGNTIYF; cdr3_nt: TGTGCCAGCAGCTTAGCGTCGGGGGTATCTGGAAACACCATATATTTT
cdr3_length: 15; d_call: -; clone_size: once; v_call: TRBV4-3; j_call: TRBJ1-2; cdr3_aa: CASSQETQGRGGYTF; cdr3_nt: TGCGCCAGCAGCCAAGAGACGCAGGGGAGAGGCGGCTACACCTTC
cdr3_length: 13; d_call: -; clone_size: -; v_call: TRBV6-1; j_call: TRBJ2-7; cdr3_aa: CASSDLAAYEQYF; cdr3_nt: TGTGCCAGCAGTGATCTAGCTGCCTACGAGCAGTACTTC
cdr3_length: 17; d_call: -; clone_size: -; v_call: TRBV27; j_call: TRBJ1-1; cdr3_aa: CASRIFGGAQMNTEAFF; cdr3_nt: TGTGCCAGCAGAATCTTCGGTGGGGCGCAAATGAACACTGAAGCTTTCTTT
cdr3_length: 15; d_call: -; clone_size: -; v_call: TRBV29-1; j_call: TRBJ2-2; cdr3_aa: CSVGGGQSLLGELFF; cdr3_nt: TGCAGCGTTGGGGGCGGACAAAGCCTTCTCGGGGAGCTGTTTTTT
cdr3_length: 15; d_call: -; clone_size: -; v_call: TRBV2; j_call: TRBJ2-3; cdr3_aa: CASSAGTSSTDTQYF; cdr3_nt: TGTGCCAGCAGTGCAGGGACTTCTAGCACAGATACGCAGTATTTT
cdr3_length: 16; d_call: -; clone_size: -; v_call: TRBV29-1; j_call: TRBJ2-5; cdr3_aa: CSVEGTTRLGFGTQYF; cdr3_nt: TGCAGCGTTGAAGGGACCACCCGTCTCGGTTTTGGGACCCAGTACTTC
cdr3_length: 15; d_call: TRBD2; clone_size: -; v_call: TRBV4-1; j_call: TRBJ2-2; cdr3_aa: CASSQEEAGVRELFF; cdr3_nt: TGCGCCAGCAGCCAAGAGGAAGCGGGAGTGAGGGAGCTGTTTTTT
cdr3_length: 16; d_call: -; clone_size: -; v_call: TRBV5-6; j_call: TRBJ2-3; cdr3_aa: CASSFLVEYSTDTQYF; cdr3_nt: TGTGCCAGCAGCTTCCTTGTGGAGTATAGCACAGATACGCAGTATTTT
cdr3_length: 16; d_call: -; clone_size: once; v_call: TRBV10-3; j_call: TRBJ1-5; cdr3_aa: CAISPGVGNSNQPQHF; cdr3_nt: TGTGCCATCAGCCCCGGGGTGGGTAATAGCAATCAGCCCCAGCATTTT
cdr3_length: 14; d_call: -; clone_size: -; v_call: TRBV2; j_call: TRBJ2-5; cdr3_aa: CASSEFGLRETQYF; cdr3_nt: TGTGCCAGCAGCGAGTTCGGACTCAGGGAGACCCAGTACTTC
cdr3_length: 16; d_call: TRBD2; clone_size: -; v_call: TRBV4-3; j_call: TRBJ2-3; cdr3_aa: CASSQTGTSGADTQYF; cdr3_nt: TGCGCCAGCAGCCAAACCGGGACTAGCGGGGCAGATACGCAGTATTTT
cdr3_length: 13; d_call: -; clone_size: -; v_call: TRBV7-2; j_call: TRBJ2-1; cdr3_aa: CASAWAVNNEQFF; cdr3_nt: TGTGCCAGCGCTTGGGCGGTGAACAATGAGCAGTTCTTC
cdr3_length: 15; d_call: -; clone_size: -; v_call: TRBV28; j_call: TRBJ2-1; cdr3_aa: CASRSDSGSYNEQFF; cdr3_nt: TGTGCCAGCAGATCGGACAGTGGATCTTACAATGAGCAGTTCTTC
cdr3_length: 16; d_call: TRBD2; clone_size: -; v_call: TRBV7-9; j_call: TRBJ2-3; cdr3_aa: CASSPLAGGPTDTQYF; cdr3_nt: TGTGCCAGCAGCCCATTAGCGGGAGGTCCCACAGATACGCAGTATTTT
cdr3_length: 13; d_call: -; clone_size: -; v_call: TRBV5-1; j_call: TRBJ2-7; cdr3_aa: CASSHQWEDEQYF; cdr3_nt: TGCGCCAGCAGCCACCAGTGGGAGGACGAGCAGTACTTC
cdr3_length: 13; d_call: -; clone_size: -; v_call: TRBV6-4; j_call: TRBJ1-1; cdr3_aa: CASSDSENTEAFF; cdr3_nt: TGTGCCAGCAGTGACTCGGAGAACACTGAAGCTTTCTTT
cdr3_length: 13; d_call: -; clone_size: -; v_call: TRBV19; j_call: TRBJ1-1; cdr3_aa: CASSMSENTEAFF; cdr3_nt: TGTGCCAGTAGTATGAGTGAGAACACTGAAGCTTTCTTT
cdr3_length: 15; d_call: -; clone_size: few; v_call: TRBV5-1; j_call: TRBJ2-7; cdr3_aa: CASSSDPGTATEQYF; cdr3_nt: TGCGCCAGCAGCTCAGACCCCGGGACCGCCACCGAGCAGTACTTC
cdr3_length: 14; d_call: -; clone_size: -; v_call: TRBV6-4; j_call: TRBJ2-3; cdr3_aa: CASSRGDRTDTQYF; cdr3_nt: TGTGCCAGCAGTAGGGGTGATCGGACAGATACGCAGTATTTT
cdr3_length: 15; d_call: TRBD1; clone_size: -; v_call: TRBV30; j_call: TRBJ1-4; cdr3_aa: CAWRVVTGLNEKLFF; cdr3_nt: TGTGCCTGGAGGGTCGTGACAGGGTTGAATGAAAAACTGTTTTTT
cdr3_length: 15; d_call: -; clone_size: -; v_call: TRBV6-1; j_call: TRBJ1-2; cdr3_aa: CASSEALAGWYGYTF; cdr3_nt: TGTGCCAGCAGTGAAGCGCTTGCAGGGTGGTATGGCTACACCTTC
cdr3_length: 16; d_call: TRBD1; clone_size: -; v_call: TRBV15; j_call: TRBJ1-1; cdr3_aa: CATSRDRTGETTEAFF; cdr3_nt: TGTGCCACCAGCAGAGATAGGACAGGGGAGACGACTGAAGCTTTCTTT
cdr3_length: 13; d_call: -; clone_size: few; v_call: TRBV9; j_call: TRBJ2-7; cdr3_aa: CASSVAVGYEQYF; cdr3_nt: TGTGCCAGCAGCGTAGCCGTCGGCTACGAGCAGTACTTC
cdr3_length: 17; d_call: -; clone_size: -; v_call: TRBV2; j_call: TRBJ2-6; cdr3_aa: CASSEGQGGSGANVLTF; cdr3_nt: TGTGCCAGCAGTGAAGGACAGGGAGGCTCTGGGGCCAACGTCCTGACTTTC
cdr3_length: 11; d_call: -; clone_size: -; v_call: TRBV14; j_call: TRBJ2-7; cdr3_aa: CASSQNYEQYF; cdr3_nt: TGTGCCAGCAGCCAAAATTACGAGCAGTACTTC
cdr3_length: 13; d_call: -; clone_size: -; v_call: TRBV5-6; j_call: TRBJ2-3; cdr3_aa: CASSPTSSDTQYF; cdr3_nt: TGTGCCAGCAGCCCTACTAGTTCGGATACGCAGTATTTT
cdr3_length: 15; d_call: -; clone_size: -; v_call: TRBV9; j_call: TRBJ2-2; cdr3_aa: CASSSRQDPTGELFF; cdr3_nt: TGTGCCAGCAGCTCCAGACAGGATCCCACCGGGGAGCTGTTTTTT
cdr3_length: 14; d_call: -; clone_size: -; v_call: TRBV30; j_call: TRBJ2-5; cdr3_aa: CAWSVSLARETQYF; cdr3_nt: TGTGCCTGGAGTGTAAGTCTAGCAAGAGAGACCCAGTACTTC
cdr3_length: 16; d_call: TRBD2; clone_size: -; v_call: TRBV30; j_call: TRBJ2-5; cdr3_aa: CAWSPRETGGPETQYF; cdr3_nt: TGTGCCTGGAGTCCGAGAGAGACGGGAGGGCCTGAGACCCAGTACTTC
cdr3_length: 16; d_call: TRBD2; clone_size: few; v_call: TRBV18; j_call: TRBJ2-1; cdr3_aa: CASSRGLAGGSNEQFF; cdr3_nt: TGTGCCAGCTCACGAGGACTAGCGGGAGGTTCGAATGAGCAGTTCTTC